This record looks at one TCR beta chain sequence and its context. Amplification yielded TCR beta CDR3 regions, with RNA transcripts as the source. A first-round RT-PCR of the TCR CDR3 used the HTBI primer set. MiXCR, run by TCRdb on the multiplex PCR reads, gives a single entry per CDR3 protein. The profile shows some 300,000 distinct CDR3 sequences, roughly 15% of them singletons. This entry is derived from a study of T cells in Graves' hyperthyroidism and ophthalmopathy. The CDR3 extends over 14 amino acids. The germline V and J ends were trimmed by 3 bases and 1 base, with 9 bases remaining between them. Germline V gene sequence: CDR1 MGHRA, CDR2 YSYEKL.

The origin of this receptor is a man aged 25-45 years with Graves' hyperthyroidism. The rearrangement uses TRBV4-1 and TRBJ1-1, with TRBD1 as a possible D gene (5 bases). What was sequenced was blood. The CDR3 DNA reads as TGCGCCAGCAGCCAGGGGGACTCGAACACTGAAGCTTTCTTT. Residues: CASSQGDSNTEAFF.